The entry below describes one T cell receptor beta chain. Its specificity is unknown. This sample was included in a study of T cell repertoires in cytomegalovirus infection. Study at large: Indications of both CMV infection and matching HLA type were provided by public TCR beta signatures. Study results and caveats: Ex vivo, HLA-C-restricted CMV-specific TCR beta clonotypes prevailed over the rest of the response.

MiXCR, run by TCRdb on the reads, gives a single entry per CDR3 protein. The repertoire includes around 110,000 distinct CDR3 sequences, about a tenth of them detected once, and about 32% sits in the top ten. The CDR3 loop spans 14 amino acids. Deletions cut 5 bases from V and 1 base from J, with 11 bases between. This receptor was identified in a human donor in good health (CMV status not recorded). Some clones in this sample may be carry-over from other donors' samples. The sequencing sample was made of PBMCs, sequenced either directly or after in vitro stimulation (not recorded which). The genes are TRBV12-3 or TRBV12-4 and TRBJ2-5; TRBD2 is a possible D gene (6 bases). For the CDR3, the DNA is TGTGCCAGCAGTCCGTGGACTACCCAAGAGACCCAGTACTTC. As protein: CASSPWTTQETQYF.